This entry concerns a single T cell receptor beta chain. This record belongs to a study of technical replicates of blood from several donors. Some clones are missing from TCRdb's copy, which holds only in-frame ones; the method was immunoSEQ multiplex PCR. The sample includes tens of thousands of clones, under 95% seen only once; the top ten take about 0.27%. The CDR3 runs to 15 residues. Germline values: CDR1 SGHTS, CDR2 YDEGEE. V dropped 0 bases and J dropped 0 bases, with 9 bases sitting between them. V is TRBV5-8 and J is TRBJ1-2, with a tentative D call TRBD1 (5 bases). This TCR derives from a human donor in good health. The material sequenced was T cells isolated from PBMCs. The DNA for the CDR3 is TGTGCCAGCAGCTTGGCGCCGACAGCTAACTATGGCTACACCTTC. This encodes CASSLAPTANYGYTF.